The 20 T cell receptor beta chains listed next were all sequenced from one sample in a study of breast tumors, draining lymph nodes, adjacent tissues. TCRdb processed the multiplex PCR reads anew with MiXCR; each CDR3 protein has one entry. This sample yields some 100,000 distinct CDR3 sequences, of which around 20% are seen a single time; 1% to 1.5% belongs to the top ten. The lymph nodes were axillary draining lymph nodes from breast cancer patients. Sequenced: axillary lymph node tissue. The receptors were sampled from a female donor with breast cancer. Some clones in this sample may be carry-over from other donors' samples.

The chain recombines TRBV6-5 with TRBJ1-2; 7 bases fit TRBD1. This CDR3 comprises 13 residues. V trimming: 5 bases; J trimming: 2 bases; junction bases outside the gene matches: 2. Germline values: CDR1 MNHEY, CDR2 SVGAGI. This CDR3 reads CASSIQGNYGYTF. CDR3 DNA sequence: TGTGCCAGCAGTATACAGGGGAACTATGGCTACACCTTC.

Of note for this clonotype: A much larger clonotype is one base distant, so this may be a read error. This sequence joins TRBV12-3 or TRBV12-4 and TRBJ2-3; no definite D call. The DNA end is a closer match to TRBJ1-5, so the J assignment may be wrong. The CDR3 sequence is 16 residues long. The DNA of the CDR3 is TGTGCCAGCAGTTTAGAGGCCGCGGTGGGCACAGATACGCAGCATTTT. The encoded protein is CASSLEAAVGTDTQHF.

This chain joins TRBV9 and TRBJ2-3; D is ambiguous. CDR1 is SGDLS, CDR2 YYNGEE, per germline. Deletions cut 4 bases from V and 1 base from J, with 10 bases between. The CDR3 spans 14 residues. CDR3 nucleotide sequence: TGTGCCAGCAGCTCCTCGGACCGCACAGATACGCAGTATTTT. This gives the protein CASSSSDRTDTQYF.

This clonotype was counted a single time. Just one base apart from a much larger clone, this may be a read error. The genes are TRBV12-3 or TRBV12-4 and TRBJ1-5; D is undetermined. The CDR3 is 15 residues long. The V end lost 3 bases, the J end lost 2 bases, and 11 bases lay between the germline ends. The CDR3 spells CASSLSAYCNQPQHF. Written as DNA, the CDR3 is TGTGCCAGCAGTTTGTCAGCCTATTGCAATCAGCCCCAGCATTTT.

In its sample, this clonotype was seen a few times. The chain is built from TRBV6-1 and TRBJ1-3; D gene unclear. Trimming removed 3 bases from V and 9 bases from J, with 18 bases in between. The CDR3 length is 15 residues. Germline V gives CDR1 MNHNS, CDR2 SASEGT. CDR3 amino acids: CASSEEDGPAATIYF. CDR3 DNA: TGTGCCAGCAGTGAGGAGGACGGACCAGCTGCCACCATATATTTT.

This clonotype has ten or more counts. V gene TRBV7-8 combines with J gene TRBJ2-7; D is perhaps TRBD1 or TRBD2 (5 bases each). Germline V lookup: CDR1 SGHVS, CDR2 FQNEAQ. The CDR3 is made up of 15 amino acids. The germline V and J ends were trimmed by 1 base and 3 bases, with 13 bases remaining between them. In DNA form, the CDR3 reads TGTGCCAGCAGCTTAGGCGGCCAGGGAGTCTACGAGCAGTACTTC. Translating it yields CASSLGGQGVYEQYF.

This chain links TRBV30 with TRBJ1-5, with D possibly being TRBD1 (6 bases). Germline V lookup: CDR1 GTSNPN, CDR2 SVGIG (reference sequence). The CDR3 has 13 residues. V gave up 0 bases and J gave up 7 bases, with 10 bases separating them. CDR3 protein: CAWSVDRQQPQHF. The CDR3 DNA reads TGTGCCTGGAGTGTAGACAGGCAACAGCCCCAGCATTTT. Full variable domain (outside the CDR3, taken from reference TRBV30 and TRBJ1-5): SQTIHQWPATLVQPVGSPLSLECTVEGTSNPNLYWYRQAAGRGLQLLFYSVGIGQISSEVPQNLSASRPQDRQFILSSKKLLLSDSGFYLCAWSVDRQQPQHFGDGTRLSIL.

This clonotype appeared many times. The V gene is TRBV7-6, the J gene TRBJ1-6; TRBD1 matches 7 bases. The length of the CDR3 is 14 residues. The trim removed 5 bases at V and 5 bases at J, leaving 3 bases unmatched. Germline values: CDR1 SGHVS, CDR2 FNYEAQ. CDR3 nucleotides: TGTGCCAGCAGCCCCGGGACAGATAATTCACCCCTCCACTTT. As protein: CASSPGTDNSPLHF.

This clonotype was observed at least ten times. CDR3 nucleotides: TGTGCCACCCGGGCTCTTGGTTTACCCGAGCAGTACTTC. Its translation is CATRALGLPEQYF. The chain links TRBV27 to TRBJ2-7; D not certain. Germline lookup yields CDR1 MNHEY and CDR2 SMNVEV (reference sequence). V shed 10 bases and J shed 6 bases, with 19 bases lying between them. The CDR3 loop spans 13 amino acids.

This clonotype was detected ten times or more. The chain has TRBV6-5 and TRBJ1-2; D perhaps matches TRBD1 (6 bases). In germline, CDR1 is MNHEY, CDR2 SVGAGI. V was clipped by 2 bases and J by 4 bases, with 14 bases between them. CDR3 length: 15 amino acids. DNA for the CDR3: TGTGCCAGCAGTTACAGGCAGGGGTGGTTCTATGGCTACACCTTC. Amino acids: CASSYRQGWFYGYTF.

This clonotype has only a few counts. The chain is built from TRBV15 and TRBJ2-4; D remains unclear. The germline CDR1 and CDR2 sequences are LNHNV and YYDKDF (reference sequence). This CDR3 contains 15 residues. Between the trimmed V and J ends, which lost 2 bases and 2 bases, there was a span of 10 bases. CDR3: CATSRPWDSKNIQYF. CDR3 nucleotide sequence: TGTGCCACCAGCAGACCATGGGATTCCAAAAACATTCAGTACTTC.

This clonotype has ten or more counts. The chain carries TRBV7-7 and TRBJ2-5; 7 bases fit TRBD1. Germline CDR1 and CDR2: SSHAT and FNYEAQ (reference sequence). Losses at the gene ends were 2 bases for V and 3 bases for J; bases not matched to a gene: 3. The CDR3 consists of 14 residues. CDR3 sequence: CASSLPDRKETQYF. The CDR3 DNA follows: TGTGCCAGCAGCTTACCGGACAGGAAAGAGACCCAGTACTTC.

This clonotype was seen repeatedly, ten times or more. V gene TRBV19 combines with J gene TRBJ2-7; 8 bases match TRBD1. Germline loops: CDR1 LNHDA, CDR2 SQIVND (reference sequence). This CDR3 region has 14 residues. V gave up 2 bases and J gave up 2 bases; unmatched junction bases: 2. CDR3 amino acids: CASSIQGAAYEQYF. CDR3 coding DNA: TGTGCCAGTAGTATACAGGGGGCCGCCTACGAGCAGTACTTC.

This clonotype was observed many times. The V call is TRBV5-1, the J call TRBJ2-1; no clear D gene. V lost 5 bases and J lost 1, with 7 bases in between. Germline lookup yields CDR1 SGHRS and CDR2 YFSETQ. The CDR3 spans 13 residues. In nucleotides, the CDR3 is TGCGCCAGCAGATCCCGTTCCTACAATGAGCAGTTCTTC. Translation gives CASRSRSYNEQFF.

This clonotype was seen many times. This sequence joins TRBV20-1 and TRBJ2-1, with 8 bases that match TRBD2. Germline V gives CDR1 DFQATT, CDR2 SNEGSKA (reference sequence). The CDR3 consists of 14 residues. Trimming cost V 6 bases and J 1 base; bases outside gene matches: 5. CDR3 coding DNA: TGCAGTGCCACGGGGGGGTTGTCCTACAATGAGCAGTTCTTC. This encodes CSATGGLSYNEQFF.

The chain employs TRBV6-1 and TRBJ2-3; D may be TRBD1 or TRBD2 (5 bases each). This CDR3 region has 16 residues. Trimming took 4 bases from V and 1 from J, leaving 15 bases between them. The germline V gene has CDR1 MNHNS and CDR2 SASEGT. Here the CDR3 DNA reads TGTGCCAGCAGTGTTTCCGGGGCTCCTCGCACAGATACGCAGTATTTT. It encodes CASSVSGAPRTDTQYF.

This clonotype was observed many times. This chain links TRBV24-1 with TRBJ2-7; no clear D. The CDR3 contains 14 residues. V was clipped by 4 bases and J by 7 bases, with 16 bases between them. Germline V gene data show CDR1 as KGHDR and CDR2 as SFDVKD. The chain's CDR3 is CATSDPWTGREQYF. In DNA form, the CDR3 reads TGTGCCACCAGTGACCCGTGGACGGGTAGGGAGCAGTACTTC.

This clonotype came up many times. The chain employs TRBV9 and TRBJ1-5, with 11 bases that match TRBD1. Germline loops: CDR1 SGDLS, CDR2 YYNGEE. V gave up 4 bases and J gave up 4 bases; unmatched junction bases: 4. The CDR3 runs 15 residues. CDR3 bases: TGTGCCAGCAGCCCCGGACAGGGGGCGAATCAGCCCCAGCATTTT. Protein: CASSPGQGANQPQHF. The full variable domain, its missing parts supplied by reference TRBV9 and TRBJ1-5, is DSGVTQTPKHLITATGQRVTLRCSPRSGDLSVYWYQQSLDQGLQFLIQYYNGEERAKGNILERFSAQQFPDLHSELNLSSLELGDSALYFCASSPGQGANQPQHFGDGTRLSIL.

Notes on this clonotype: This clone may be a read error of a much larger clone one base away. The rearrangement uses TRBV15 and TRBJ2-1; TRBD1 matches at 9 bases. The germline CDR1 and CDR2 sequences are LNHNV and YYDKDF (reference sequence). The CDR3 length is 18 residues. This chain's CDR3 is CATSRDWGQGGGSNEQIF. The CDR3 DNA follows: TGTGCCACCAGCAGGGATTGGGGACAGGGAGGGGGGTCCAATGAGCAGATCTTC.

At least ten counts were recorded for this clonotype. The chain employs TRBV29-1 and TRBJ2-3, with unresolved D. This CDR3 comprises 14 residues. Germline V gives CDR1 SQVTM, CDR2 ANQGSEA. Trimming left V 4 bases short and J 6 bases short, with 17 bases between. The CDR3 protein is CSVAAEALSDTQYF. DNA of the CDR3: TGCAGCGTTGCTGCGGAAGCCTTATCTGATACGCAGTATTTT.